These T cell receptor beta chains were read from a single sample in a study of cytomegalovirus exposure and HLA in healthy donors. Produced via immunoSEQ multiplex PCR; TCRdb's table is partial and in-frame only. The top ten hold over 2% of the sample, which has roughly 110,000 clones, 55% to 65% seen once. Sequencing input: PBMCs. The origin of the receptors is a woman in her thirties in good health and CMV-seronegative. Each CDR3 is given with its conserved first and last residue. D genes are given only for firm matches. A row's size may be missing; if present it is once, few, many or a size class.

CDR3aa: CASSLNRGSYEQYF; CDR3nt: TGTGCCAGCAGTTTAAACAGGGGGTCCTACGAGCAGTACTTC; j_gene: TRBJ2-7; abundance: .; v_gene: TRBV27; d_gene: TRBD1
CDR3aa: CASSRVPSGSSYNEQFF; CDR3nt: TGTGCCAGCAGTCGAGTACCTAGCGGGAGTTCCTACAATGAGCAGTTCTTC; j_gene: TRBJ2-1; abundance: .; v_gene: TRBV27; d_gene: TRBD2
CDR3aa: CASSSARGNTIYF; CDR3nt: TGTGCCAGCAGCTCCGCGCGAGGAAACACCATATATTTT; j_gene: TRBJ1-3; abundance: .; v_gene: TRBV7-3; d_gene: .
CDR3aa: CSVEGGTSSSYEQYF; CDR3nt: TGCAGCGTTGAAGGAGGGACTAGCAGCTCCTACGAGCAGTACTTC; j_gene: TRBJ2-7; abundance: .; v_gene: TRBV29-1; d_gene: TRBD2
CDR3aa: CASSLEASPNNEQFF; CDR3nt: TGCGCCAGCAGCTTGGAGGCTAGTCCTAACAATGAGCAGTTCTTC; j_gene: TRBJ2-1; abundance: .; v_gene: TRBV5-1; d_gene: .
CDR3aa: CASSLKSGTGGLQETQYF; CDR3nt: TGTGCCAGCAGCTTAAAGTCCGGGACAGGGGGTTTACAAGAGACCCAGTACTTC; j_gene: TRBJ2-5; abundance: .; v_gene: TRBV7-3; d_gene: TRBD1
CDR3aa: CASSLLLYNEQFF; CDR3nt: TGTGCCAGCAGCTTACTTCTCTACAATGAGCAGTTCTTC; j_gene: TRBJ2-1; abundance: .; v_gene: TRBV7-2; d_gene: .
CDR3aa: CASSQDTEGVGYTF; CDR3nt: TGTGCCAGCAGCCAGGATACTGAGGGGGTTGGCTACACCTTC; j_gene: TRBJ1-2; abundance: .; v_gene: TRBV16; d_gene: .
CDR3aa: CASSGTGSKVGQPQHF; CDR3nt: TGTGCCAGCAGCGGAACAGGGTCGAAGGTCGGGCAGCCCCAGCATTTT; j_gene: TRBJ1-5; abundance: .; v_gene: TRBV7-9; d_gene: .
CDR3aa: CASSRRTGFGQPQHF; CDR3nt: TGTGCCAGCAGCCGCCGGACAGGGTTCGGTCAGCCCCAGCATTTT; j_gene: TRBJ1-5; abundance: .; v_gene: TRBV6-5; d_gene: TRBD1
CDR3aa: CASSEVIGYEQFF; CDR3nt: TGTGCCAGCAGTGAGGTTATTGGCTATGAGCAGTTCTTC; j_gene: TRBJ2-1; abundance: .; v_gene: TRBV6-5; d_gene: .
CDR3aa: CASSSGTSGSYTGELFF; CDR3nt: TGTGCCAGCAGCTCCGGGACTAGCGGGAGCTACACCGGGGAGCTGTTTTTT; j_gene: TRBJ2-2; abundance: .; v_gene: TRBV5-6; d_gene: TRBD2
CDR3aa: CASSLAGMGETQYF; CDR3nt: TGTGCCAGCAGCTTAGCGGGAATGGGGGAGACCCAGTACTTC; j_gene: TRBJ2-5; abundance: once; v_gene: TRBV11-2; d_gene: .
CDR3aa: CATSLGAVSYNEQFF; CDR3nt: TGTGCCACCAGCCTTGGAGCAGTCTCCTACAATGAGCAGTTCTTC; j_gene: TRBJ2-1; abundance: few; v_gene: TRBV15; d_gene: .
CDR3aa: CASSEVAGGYNEQFF; CDR3nt: TGTGCCAGCAGTGAAGTAGCGGGAGGGTACAATGAGCAGTTCTTC; j_gene: TRBJ2-1; abundance: medium-sized; v_gene: TRBV6-1; d_gene: TRBD2
CDR3aa: CASSLGGRRETQYF; CDR3nt: TGTGCCAGCAGTTTAGGCGGGAGGAGGGAGACCCAGTACTTC; j_gene: TRBJ2-5; abundance: .; v_gene: TRBV28; d_gene: TRBD2
CDR3aa: CASSQAAQSGANVLTF; CDR3nt: TGCGCCAGCAGCCAAGCTGCCCAGTCCGGGGCCAACGTCCTGACTTTC; j_gene: TRBJ2-6; abundance: .; v_gene: TRBV4-3; d_gene: .
CDR3aa: CATSNLAGGLTDTQYF; CDR3nt: TGTGCCACCAGCAACCTAGCGGGAGGCCTTACAGATACGCAGTATTTT; j_gene: TRBJ2-3; abundance: few; v_gene: TRBV15; d_gene: TRBD2
CDR3aa: CASSLVSVDSAWF; CDR3nt: TGTGCCAGCAGCTTGGTGAGCGTAGACAGTGCGTGGTTC; j_gene: TRBJ2-7; abundance: .; v_gene: TRBV5-8; d_gene: .
CDR3aa: CASSRSGTSTDTQYF; CDR3nt: TGTGCCAGCAGCCGGTCCGGGACTAGCACAGATACGCAGTATTTT; j_gene: TRBJ2-3; abundance: .; v_gene: TRBV5-6; d_gene: .
CDR3aa: CASNLAGGETQYF; CDR3nt: TGTGCCAGCAATCTAGCGGGAGGTGAGACCCAGTACTTC; j_gene: TRBJ2-5; abundance: .; v_gene: TRBV9; d_gene: TRBD2
CDR3aa: CASSSVGRGTYEQYF; CDR3nt: TGTGCCAGCAGTTCGGTCGGTCGGGGAACCTACGAGCAGTACTTC; j_gene: TRBJ2-7; abundance: .; v_gene: TRBV5-4; d_gene: .
CDR3aa: CASSTGLNEADTQYF; CDR3nt: TGCGCCAGCAGTACGGGACTAAACGAAGCAGATACGCAGTATTTT; j_gene: TRBJ2-3; abundance: .; v_gene: TRBV10-1; d_gene: TRBD2
CDR3aa: CASRLAGDTGELFF; CDR3nt: TGTGCCAGCAGGTTGGCAGGGGACACCGGGGAGCTGTTTTTT; j_gene: TRBJ2-2; abundance: .; v_gene: TRBV28; d_gene: .
CDR3aa: CASSLVRMQWEQYF; CDR3nt: TGTGCCAGCAGTTTAGTGCGGATGCAGTGGGAGCAGTACTTC; j_gene: TRBJ2-7; abundance: .; v_gene: TRBV28; d_gene: .
CDR3aa: CASSQSLAGPYNEQFF; CDR3nt: TGTGCCAGCAGCCAGTCACTAGCGGGGCCCTACAATGAGCAGTTCTTC; j_gene: TRBJ2-1; abundance: .; v_gene: TRBV14; d_gene: TRBD2
CDR3aa: CASSLSSGRAYEQYF; CDR3nt: TGTGCCAGCAGCTTGTCTAGCGGGAGGGCTTACGAGCAGTACTTC; j_gene: TRBJ2-7; abundance: .; v_gene: TRBV13; d_gene: TRBD2
CDR3aa: CASKNTKGPYEQYF; CDR3nt: TGTGCCAGCAAGAATACTAAGGGGCCCTACGAGCAGTACTTC; j_gene: TRBJ2-7; abundance: .; v_gene: TRBV5-6; d_gene: .
CDR3aa: CASSLVPLAGSHEQFF; CDR3nt: TGCGCCAGCAGCTTGGTTCCTCTAGCGGGGAGCCATGAGCAGTTCTTC; j_gene: TRBJ2-1; abundance: .; v_gene: TRBV5-1; d_gene: TRBD2
CDR3aa: CAISESGLGRMNTEAFF; CDR3nt: TGTGCCATCAGTGAGTCTGGGCTCGGAAGGATGAACACTGAAGCTTTCTTT; j_gene: TRBJ1-1; abundance: few; v_gene: TRBV10-3; d_gene: .
CDR3aa: CASRQGLGYTF; CDR3nt: TGTGCCAGCAGGCAGGGATTGGGCTACACCTTC; j_gene: TRBJ1-2; abundance: once; v_gene: TRBV6-5; d_gene: .
CDR3aa: CASSYGSIDTQYF; CDR3nt: TGTGCCAGCAGTTACGGGAGTATTGATACGCAGTATTTT; j_gene: TRBJ2-3; abundance: .; v_gene: TRBV28; d_gene: .
CDR3aa: CASSVGLLANYGYTF; CDR3nt: TGTGCCAGCAGCGTAGGACTATTGGCTAACTATGGCTACACCTTC; j_gene: TRBJ1-2; abundance: .; v_gene: TRBV9; d_gene: .
CDR3aa: CASSLTLRDSGELFF; CDR3nt: TGTGCCAGCAGCTTAACGTTAAGGGACAGCGGGGAGCTGTTTTTT; j_gene: TRBJ2-2; abundance: .; v_gene: TRBV7-3; d_gene: TRBD1
CDR3aa: CASSVQGLPYEQYF; CDR3nt: TGTGCCAGCAGCGTCCAGGGGCTTCCCTACGAGCAGTACTTC; j_gene: TRBJ2-7; abundance: .; v_gene: TRBV9; d_gene: .
CDR3aa: CASRKLAGGYEQYF; CDR3nt: TGTGCCAGCAGGAAACTAGCGGGAGGGTACGAGCAGTACTTC; j_gene: TRBJ2-7; abundance: .; v_gene: TRBV2; d_gene: TRBD2
CDR3aa: CSVASSDNEQFF; CDR3nt: TGCAGCGTGGCTAGCTCCGACAATGAGCAGTTCTTC; j_gene: TRBJ2-1; abundance: .; v_gene: TRBV29-1; d_gene: .
CDR3aa: CASSWGPDAGSHEQYF; CDR3nt: TGCGCCAGCAGCTGGGGTCCTGACGCGGGTTCCCACGAGCAGTACTTC; j_gene: TRBJ2-7; abundance: .; v_gene: TRBV5-1; d_gene: .
CDR3aa: CASSLWTSGRSTDTQYF; CDR3nt: TGTGCCAGCAGTTTGTGGACTAGCGGGAGGAGCACAGATACGCAGTATTTT; j_gene: TRBJ2-3; abundance: few; v_gene: TRBV28; d_gene: TRBD2
CDR3aa: CSALLEFGYEQYF; CDR3nt: TGCAGCGCCCTACTAGAGTTCGGCTACGAGCAGTACTTC; j_gene: TRBJ2-7; abundance: .; v_gene: TRBV29-1; d_gene: .
CDR3aa: CASSPQPRVGQGEAFF; CDR3nt: TGCGCCAGCAGCCCGCAGCCTCGTGTGGGACAGGGAGAAGCTTTCTTT; j_gene: TRBJ1-1; abundance: .; v_gene: TRBV4-3; d_gene: TRBD1
CDR3aa: CSGTEGTDTQYF; CDR3nt: TGCAGCGGGACAGAAGGCACAGATACGCAGTATTTT; j_gene: TRBJ2-3; abundance: few; v_gene: TRBV29-1; d_gene: .
CDR3aa: CASSPGQTNNYGYTF; CDR3nt: TGTGCCAGCTCACCAGGGCAGACAAATAACTATGGCTACACCTTC; j_gene: TRBJ1-2; abundance: .; v_gene: TRBV18; d_gene: .
CDR3aa: CASSEEAGTGSETQYF; CDR3nt: TGTGCCAGCAGCGAGGAGGCCGGGACAGGGTCAGAGACCCAGTACTTC; j_gene: TRBJ2-5; abundance: .; v_gene: TRBV6-4; d_gene: TRBD1
CDR3aa: CASSYILRTEAFF; CDR3nt: TGCGCCAGCAGCTACATCTTAAGAACTGAAGCTTTCTTT; j_gene: TRBJ1-1; abundance: few; v_gene: TRBV5-1; d_gene: .
CDR3aa: CASTLDRVNEQFF; CDR3nt: TGTGCCAGCACCTTGGACAGGGTGAATGAGCAGTTCTTC; j_gene: TRBJ2-1; abundance: .; v_gene: TRBV5-6; d_gene: TRBD1
CDR3aa: CSVEGGLDNSYNEQFF; CDR3nt: TGCAGCGTTGAAGGCGGACTAGACAACTCCTACAATGAGCAGTTCTTC; j_gene: TRBJ2-1; abundance: few; v_gene: TRBV29-1; d_gene: TRBD2
CDR3aa: CAILSRGRNSPLHF; CDR3nt: TGCGCCATCCTTTCGCGGGGAAGAAATTCACCCCTCCACTTT; j_gene: TRBJ1-6; abundance: .; v_gene: TRBV10-1; d_gene: .
CDR3aa: CASSPRLAGEETQYF; CDR3nt: TGTGCCAGCAGCCCCAGACTAGCGGGAGAAGAGACCCAGTACTTC; j_gene: TRBJ2-5; abundance: .; v_gene: TRBV11-2; d_gene: TRBD2
CDR3aa: CASSFGDRGRSPLHF; CDR3nt: TGTGCCAGCAGTTTCGGCGACAGGGGGCGTTCACCCCTCCACTTT; j_gene: TRBJ1-6; abundance: .; v_gene: TRBV28; d_gene: TRBD1
CDR3aa: CAFYAFSGNTIYF; CDR3nt: TGTGCCTTTTACGCGTTCTCTGGAAACACCATATATTTT; j_gene: TRBJ1-3; abundance: once; v_gene: TRBV30; d_gene: .
CDR3aa: CATSRDVIVRTGELFF; CDR3nt: TGTGCCACCAGCAGAGATGTAATAGTGCGGACCGGGGAGCTGTTTTTT; j_gene: TRBJ2-2; abundance: once; v_gene: TRBV15; d_gene: .
CDR3aa: CASSLLADTQYF; CDR3nt: TGTGCCAGCAGCTTACTAGCAGATACGCAGTATTTT; j_gene: TRBJ2-3; abundance: .; v_gene: TRBV7-2; d_gene: .
CDR3aa: CASSLGQGAVYEQYF; CDR3nt: TGTGCCAGCAGCCTCGGACAGGGGGCGGTCTACGAGCAGTACTTC; j_gene: TRBJ2-7; abundance: few; v_gene: TRBV14; d_gene: TRBD1
CDR3aa: CASSQEVPSGEQFF; CDR3nt: TGTGCCAGCAGCCAAGAGGTCCCATCAGGGGAGCAGTTCTTC; j_gene: TRBJ2-1; abundance: .; v_gene: TRBV4-2; d_gene: .
CDR3aa: CASSFVSNEKLFF; CDR3nt: TGTGCCAGCAGTTTTGTCAGTAATGAAAAACTGTTTTTT; j_gene: TRBJ1-4; abundance: .; v_gene: TRBV28; d_gene: .
CDR3aa: CASSGRERVHEQYF; CDR3nt: TGTGCCAGTAGTGGGAGGGAGAGAGTGCACGAGCAGTACTTC; j_gene: TRBJ2-7; abundance: .; v_gene: TRBV19; d_gene: TRBD2
CDR3aa: CASSRDRDYGYTF; CDR3nt: TGTGCCAGTAGCCGGGACAGGGACTATGGCTACACCTTC; j_gene: TRBJ1-2; abundance: .; v_gene: TRBV19; d_gene: TRBD1
CDR3aa: CASSATGNQPQHF; CDR3nt: TGTGCCAGCAGTGCTACAGGGAATCAGCCCCAGCATTTT; j_gene: TRBJ1-5; abundance: .; v_gene: TRBV6-5; d_gene: .
CDR3aa: CASSAIHSGGYNEQFF; CDR3nt: TGTGCCAGCAGTGCCATCCATAGCGGGGGCTACAATGAGCAGTTCTTC; j_gene: TRBJ2-1; abundance: .; v_gene: TRBV27; d_gene: TRBD2